This T cell receptor (beta chain) stems from a study of shared clonotypes between healthy human individuals. Study in general: CD8 memory received one plate per donor, CD8 naive two, CD4 memory three and CD4 naive three.

Clones were read by immunoSEQ multiplex PCR, and TCRdb kept only the in-frame ones, dropping some. The sample consists of 2,100,000 or so clones, approximately 94% of them appearing once. V was shortened by 3 bases and J by 3 bases, with 15 bases between the two germline ends. The CDR3 contains 15 residues. Germline CDR1 KGHSH, CDR2 LQKENI. This TCR came from a young man in good health. Sequencing input: naive CD4+ T cells sorted from blood. Regarding subset: CD45RA+ positively selected. The chain carries TRBV18 and TRBJ2-7, with D possibly matching TRBD2 (6 bases). CDR3 in amino acids: CASSPVQGGHYEQYF. The CDR3 DNA reads TGTGCCAGCTCACCCGTCCAGGGAGGACACTACGAGCAGTACTTC. The full variable domain, with the rest looked up from reference TRBV18 and TRBJ2-7, is NAGVMQNPRHLVRRRGQEARLRCSPMKGHSHVYWYRQLPEEGLKFMVYLQKENIIDESGMPKERFSAEFPKEGPSILRIQQVVRGDSAAYFCASSPVQGGHYEQYFGPGTRLTVT.